The sequence of this T cell receptor (beta chain) was determined in a study of blood T cell repertoires in COVID-19 (dated by TCRdb to the early 2020s). Looking at the study overall: Collaborator samples came from the United States, Italy and Spain and covered acute and convalescent phases of COVID-19. The material from the prospective study consisted of cDNA or gDNA derived from T cells, B-cell-depleted T cells, or PBMCs. Subjects who had been exposed to COVID-19, were actively infected with it, or had recovered from it provided the deeply sampled blood TCRbeta repertoires that made up the dataset. The repertoires were made available in a free public database intended to serve as a resource for research on the immune response to SARS-CoV-2. Samples were obtained from the ongoing ImmuneRACE study (first 160 participants) and from 1,200 or so subjects provided by 6 global collaborators. The sample metadata nearly always contained a de-identified subject ID, COVID-19 status, age in years and sex. Where available, HLA class I and class II types were taken from metadata supplied by the sample provider and were not determined by assay-based typing.

The immunoSEQ Assay, a bias-controlled multiplex PCR, was used to amplify TCRbeta CDR3 regions from genomic DNA. The source study handled its data this way. The number of nucleated cells in each sample was estimated from the amplification of reference gene primers within the assay. To quantify the absolute abundance of each unique TCRbeta CDR3 rearrangement, sequence reads were collapsed and filtered. For each sample, productive Simpson clonality was calculated by taking the square root of Simpson's diversity index across productive rearrangements. This is the immuneACCESS table as TCRdb keeps it, with only in-frame sequences that have V and J called. A part of the clones is gone; compared with another copy, unresolved V genes explain less than half, and the rest is unexplained. D and trimming come from the DNA, and the V and J calls and clone size come from that table. For this sample the table gives around 120,000 clones, of which around 89% were detected only once. About 1.5% of the sample comes from the top ten.

The CDR3 holds 14 amino acids from the cysteine to the phenylalanine. Solely the CDR3 DNA is kept, with 42 bases framed from the first base. After removal of 2 bases from V and 4 bases from J, the junction retains 1 base not matched to a gene. The germline V gene (reference sequence) provides CDR1 MNHNY and CDR2 SVGAGI. Notes on this clone: Its antigen is still unknown. Per-base qualities were not stored, and no clone one base away is much larger.

The paper's findings and limits, for the study overall: Clinical and demographic metadata were provided uncurated, with the amount varying by source and participant.

Each collaborating institution followed its own protocols to collect whole blood in K2EDTA tubes. Collaborator samples were shipped for TCRbeta analysis as frozen whole blood, isolated PBMCs, or DNA extracted from either sample type. The rearrangement joined TRBV6-6 to TRBJ1-4; 7 of the junction bases match TRBD1. Sample: peripheral blood. The sequence came from a human donor in a cohort sampled during active COVID-19. The CDR3 protein sequence reads: CASSYRQGNEKLFF. The DNA sequence is TGTGCCAGCAGTTACCGACAGGGTAATGAAAAACTGTTTTTT.